Below, 27 T cell receptor beta chains from the same sample are listed, as sequenced in a study of blood T cell repertoires in COVID-19. The method was immunoSEQ multiplex PCR; TCRdb's version includes in-frame clones alone and lacks a portion of them. The table shows about 230,000 clones, with approximately 87% occurring only once. Sequencing was done on a sample of PBMCs or T cells enriched from blood (not recorded which). Receptors originate from a woman in her forties or fifties in a cohort exposed to, infected with or recovered from COVID-19 (not recorded which).

The chain joins TRBV15 to TRBJ1-2; D call uncertain. This CDR3 has 11 residues. V was shortened by 5 bases and J by 5 bases, with 6 bases between the two germline ends. Per germline, CDR1 LNHNV and CDR2 YYDKDF (reference sequence). CDR3 loop: CATSPGYGYTF. The CDR3 coding sequence is TGTGCCACCAGCCCAGGATATGGCTACACCTTC.

The V call is TRBV7-2, the J call TRBJ1-1, with 7 bases lining up with TRBD1. The germline V gene has CDR1 SGHTA and CDR2 FQGNSA. The trim removed 5 bases at V and 6 bases at J, leaving 9 bases unmatched. CDR3 length equals 14 residues. The CDR3 coding sequence is TGTGCCAGCAGCCCAGAGACAGGGCGCCCTGAAGCTTTCTTT. Its protein is CASSPETGRPEAFF.

This chain connects TRBV5-4 to TRBJ1-6; no reliable D call. Germline V gene data show CDR1 as SGHNT and CDR2 as YYREEE (reference sequence). V was cut by 5 bases and J by 9 bases, with 18 bases left in between. This CDR3 is built from 15 residues. CDR3 in DNA: TGTGCCAGCAGGGAGTCCCTAGTGTCGCCTTCACCCCTCCACTTT. Translating gives CASRESLVSPSPLHF.

J is TRBJ1-3 and V is TRBV5-1; 7 bases fit TRBD1. Per germline, CDR1 SGHRS and CDR2 YFSETQ. The CDR3 has 16 residues. The V segment lost 1 base and the J segment 2 bases; nucleotides outside the gene matches: 6. The CDR3 nucleotides are TGCGCCAGCAGCTTGCCGGCAGGGGGAACTGGAAACACCATATATTTT. Its translation is CASSLPAGGTGNTIYF. The whole variable domain, filled in from reference TRBV5-1 and TRBJ1-3, reads KAGVTQTPRYLIKTRGQQVTLSCSPISGHRSVSWYQQTPGQGLQFLFEYFSETQRNKGNFPGRFSGRQFSNSRSEMNVSTLELGDSALYLCASSLPAGGTGNTIYFGEGSWLTVV.

This chain uses TRBV7-3 with TRBJ1-1; 10 bases match TRBD1. This CDR3 contains 15 residues. V trimming: 3 bases; J trimming: 3 bases; junction bases outside the gene matches: 4. CDR1 and CDR2 (germline): SGHTA, FQGTGA. CDR3 sequence (DNA): TGTGCCAGCAGCTTGACAGGGGGCGCGGACACTGAAGCTTTCTTT. Residues: CASSLTGGADTEAFF.

The rearrangement links TRBV6-5 to TRBJ2-7, with 11 bases fitting TRBD1. The CDR3 loop spans 14 amino acids. The V segment lost 10 bases and the J segment 3 bases; nucleotides outside the gene matches: 8. Germline values: CDR1 MNHEY, CDR2 SVGAGI. For the CDR3, the DNA is TGTGCCACCCAGGTCGGGACAGGGGGCTACGAGCAGTACTTC. Translated: CATQVGTGGYEQYF.

V gene TRBV2 combines with J gene TRBJ2-7; 11 bases align to TRBD2. There are 15 residues in the CDR3. V lost 6 bases, J lost 0 bases, and 4 bases stayed unmatched. Germline lookup yields CDR1 SNHLY and CDR2 FYNNEI. CDR3 sequence reads: CASRNLAGGSYEQYF. The CDR3 nucleotides are TGTGCCAGCAGAAACCTAGCGGGGGGCTCCTACGAGCAGTACTTC.

This clone was picked up a small number of times. The rearrangement joins TRBV7-2 to TRBJ2-3, with 8 bases that match TRBD1. This CDR3 has 15 residues. Germline V gives CDR1 SGHTA, CDR2 FQGNSA. With V trimmed by 6 bases and J by 7 bases, 12 bases remained unmatched. DNA for the CDR3: TGTGCCAGCAGGCCCCCACAGGGGGAGAGGTATACGCAGTATTTT. Protein product: CASRPPQGERYTQYF.

J is TRBJ1-4 and V is TRBV7-9; D may be TRBD1 (5 bases). Germline V gene sequence: CDR1 SEHNR, CDR2 FQNEAQ (reference sequence). This CDR3 is built from 15 residues. The V end was cut by 2 bases, the J end by 0 bases, with 7 bases between. The CDR3 region has the DNA TGTGCCAGCAGCTTAAGGGGATCAACTAATGAAAAACTGTTTTTT. The encoded protein is CASSLRGSTNEKLFF.

The chain couples TRBV7-9 to TRBJ2-2, with TRBD2 identical over 9 bases. Germline V gene data show CDR1 as SEHNR and CDR2 as FQNEAQ (reference sequence). The CDR3 extends over 16 amino acids. The trim removed 3 bases at V and 5 bases at J, leaving 7 bases unmatched. The DNA of the CDR3 is TGTGCCAGCAGCTTGTTGGGGACTAGCCAAACCGGGGAGCTGTTTTTT. This codes for CASSLLGTSQTGELFF.

J is TRBJ1-2 and V is TRBV3-1 (or the pseudogene TRBV3-2), with D maybe TRBD1 (6 bases). Germline V lookup: CDR1 LGHDT, CDR2 YNNKEL (reference sequence). The CDR3 consists of 15 residues. V lost 1 base and J lost 4, with 13 bases in between. The CDR3: CASSQARGGRYGYTF. The CDR3 DNA reads TGTGCCAGCAGCCAAGCGCGGGGGGGCCGCTATGGCTACACCTTC.

This chain joins TRBV10-1 and TRBJ1-5, with TRBD1 identical over 7 bases. CDR1 and CDR2 (germline): WNHNN, SYGVQD (reference sequence). J gave up 4 bases and V 5 bases, and 17 bases lay outside the gene matches. The CDR3 runs 18 residues. The CDR3 nucleotides are TGCGCCAGCAGTACATGTAAGGGGGCGCAGGGTACAAATCAGCCCCAGCATTTT. Translation: CASSTCKGAQGTNQPQHF.

The V gene is TRBV4-3, the J gene TRBJ2-7, with TRBD1 identical over 10 bases. This CDR3 spans 15 amino acids. Germline V lookup: CDR1 LGHNA, CDR2 YSLEER. V was pared by 1 base and J by 2 bases, with 2 bases of the junction left unmatched. CDR3 coding DNA: TGCGCCAGCAGCCAAGGAGGACAGGGGGCCTACGAGCAGTACTTC. This encodes CASSQGGQGAYEQYF.

This clone has just one count. The gene calls are TRBV5-1 and TRBJ1-6, with D maybe TRBD1 (6 bases). V lost 0 bases and J lost 7, with 11 bases in between. This CDR3 has 15 amino acids. CDR1 and CDR2 (germline): SGHRS, YFSETQ. CDR3 sequence (DNA): TGCGCCAGCAGCTTGGACAGGGTCGGGAATTCACCCCTCCACTTT. Its translation is CASSLDRVGNSPLHF.

Turning to this clone: One end of the junction varies from germline; a read error may be responsible. The chain is built from TRBV6-5 and TRBJ1-2; D is ambiguous. Germline CDR1 is MNHEY and CDR2 is SVGAGI. The CDR3 sequence is 10 residues long. The CDR3 nucleotides read TGTGCCAGCGGTTATGTAGGCTACACCTTC. Protein product: CASGYVGYTF.

V usage is TRBV5-1 and J usage is TRBJ1-2; 8 bases are a match to TRBD1. V dropped 0 bases and J dropped 6; count of bases not matched to a gene: 7. The CDR3 consists of 15 residues. CDR1 and CDR2 from the germline V gene are SGHRS and YFSETQ. The CDR3 here is CASSLATGGFNGYTF. In nucleotides, the CDR3 is TGCGCCAGCAGCTTGGCCACAGGGGGGTTTAATGGCTACACCTTC.

This chain uses TRBV19 with TRBJ1-2, with 9 bases aligning to TRBD1. Germline CDR1 reads LNHDA; CDR2 reads SQIVND (reference sequence). This CDR3 spans 16 amino acids. J lost 5 bases, V lost 4 bases, and 11 bases had no gene match. CDR3 amino acids: CASSTSLQGARYGYTF. CDR3 nucleotides: TGTGCCAGTAGTACAAGTCTACAGGGGGCACGGTATGGCTACACCTTC.

The chain is built from TRBV30 and TRBJ1-1, with TRBD1 identical over 7 bases. The germline V gene encodes CDR1 GTSNPN and CDR2 SVGIG (reference sequence). Trimming at V came to 2 bases and at J to 1 base, leaving 7 bases not matched to a gene. The CDR3 runs to 15 residues. The CDR3 DNA reads TGTGCCTGGAGTCCTCCTGACAGGGAGAACACTGAAGCTTTCTTT. Protein sequence: CAWSPPDRENTEAFF.

The rearrangement links TRBV19 to TRBJ1-1; D remains ambiguous. The germline V gene encodes CDR1 LNHDA and CDR2 SQIVND (reference sequence). This CDR3 has 15 amino acids. The V end was cut by 1 base, the J end by 4 bases, with 13 bases between. CDR3 protein: CASSIAAGLPTEAFF. The CDR3, as DNA: TGTGCCAGTAGTATAGCAGCCGGACTGCCCACTGAAGCTTTCTTT. The complete variable domain, with remaining parts taken from reference TRBV19 and TRBJ1-1, reads DGGITQSPKYLFRKEGQNVTLSCEQNLNHDAMYWYRQDPGQGLRLIYYSQIVNDFQKGDIAEGYSVSREKKESFPLTVTSAQKNPTAFYLCASSIAAGLPTEAFFGQGTRLTVV.

The chain carries TRBV19 and TRBJ2-7; TRBD2 might be the D (6 bases). Trimming took 5 bases from V and 7 from J, leaving 15 bases between them. This CDR3 comprises 13 residues. Germline CDR1 LNHDA, CDR2 SQIVND (reference sequence). CDR3 amino acids: CASSPPGVGEQYF. DNA for the CDR3: TGTGCCAGTAGTCCACCGGGGGTAGGGGAGCAGTACTTC. Together with reference TRBV19 and TRBJ2-7, the CDR3 gives the full variable domain: DGGITQSPKYLFRKEGQNVTLSCEQNLNHDAMYWYRQDPGQGLRLIYYSQIVNDFQKGDIAEGYSVSREKKESFPLTVTSAQKNPTAFYLCASSPPGVGEQYFGPGTRLTVT.

The CDR3 nucleotides read TGCGCCAGCAGCCAAGATCTCGGCAGGGACTATGGCTACACCTTC. Protein product: CASSQDLGRDYGYTF. The chain combines TRBV4-1 with TRBJ1-2; D possibly corresponds to TRBD1 (5 bases). Germline assignment: CDR1 MGHRA and CDR2 YSYEKL. There are 15 residues in the CDR3. The V end was cut by 0 bases, the J end by 3 bases, with 11 bases between.

In regard to this clone: One end of the junction fails to match germline, which may point to a read error. The V call is TRBV7-2, the J call TRBJ2-1; TRBD2 agrees at 8 bases. The germline CDR1 and CDR2 sequences are SGHTA and FQGNSA. The CDR3 is 12 residues long. The CDR3 spells CASSLGAGLVVF. The CDR3 DNA sequence: TGTGCCAGCAGCTTAGGCGCGGGACTAGTGGTCTTC.

This chain connects TRBV28 to TRBJ1-2, with 12 bases lining up with TRBD1. The CDR3 runs to 16 residues. V was clipped by 8 bases and J by 7 bases; unmatched bases: 14. From germline, CDR1 is MDHEN and CDR2 SYDVKM. In DNA form, the CDR3 reads TGTGCCAGCCACCCTCGTGGGACAGGGGGCACCGGTGGCTACACCTTC. Translated: CASHPRGTGGTGGYTF.

V usage is TRBV19 and J usage is TRBJ2-5; 8 bases map to TRBD1. The CDR3 length is 15 residues. CDR1 is LNHDA and CDR2 is SQIVND in the germline V gene (reference sequence). After removal of 5 bases from V and 4 bases from J, the junction contained 9 bases not matched to a gene. CDR3 protein: CASSPRTGSGETQYF. The CDR3, as DNA: TGTGCCAGTAGTCCCCGGACAGGGAGCGGAGAGACCCAGTACTTC.

The chain employs TRBV9 and TRBJ2-2; no clear D. The CDR3 is 14 residues long. CDR1 is SGDLS and CDR2 is YYNGEE in the germline V gene. Trimming shortened V by 1 base and J by 5 bases, and 9 bases separated the two germline ends. The CDR3 DNA is TGTGCCAGCAGCGTATTACAGCAAACCGGGGAGCTGTTTTTT. Translating gives CASSVLQQTGELFF.

J is TRBJ2-1 and V is TRBV6-5, with 9 bases matching TRBD2. V lost 7 bases and J lost 4; bases outside the gene matches: 5. This CDR3 has 14 residues. Germline values: CDR1 MNHEY, CDR2 SVGAGI. The CDR3 nucleotides read TGTGCCAGCACCAGAGCGGGAGGATACAATGAGCAGTTCTTC. Residues: CASTRAGGYNEQFF.

V usage is TRBV6-5 and J usage is TRBJ1-2; D perhaps matches TRBD1 (5 bases). Germline V lookup: CDR1 MNHEY, CDR2 SVGAGI. The V end was cut by 2 bases, the J end by 0 bases, with 10 bases between. The CDR3 is 15 residues long. CDR3 coding DNA: TGTGCCAGCAGTTACGGGAGGGGACCTAACTATGGCTACACCTTC. Translated, it gives CASSYGRGPNYGYTF.